This is a list of T cell receptor beta chains from one sample in a study of blood T cell repertoires in COVID-19. Profiling relied on immunoSEQ multiplex PCR, and the TCRdb table lists in-frame clones only, not all of them. The table lists approximately 25,000 clones, 92% of them singletons, with 32% in the top ten. The sample taken for sequencing was peripheral blood. The receptors originated from a man between 65 and 80 years old with active COVID-19. Both conserved end residues are trimmed from each CDR3. Each record gives: V gene, D gene, clone size, CDR3 protein. A D gene is named only where the DNA matches it firmly. Size values are once, few and many counts, or a class for expanded clones, and some rows have none.

TRBV6-4 | - | once | ASSDPPCSSYEQY
TRBV4-3 | TRBD1 | - | ASSPQGQPNEKLF
TRBV7-2 | TRBD2 | - | ASNLAGGPVTGELF
TRBV6-2/TRBV6-3 | TRBD1 | - | ASSYRTGRPNTEAF
TRBV9 | TRBD2 | - | ASSTAGGPREQF
TRBV4-1 | - | - | ASSQGQFRNQPQH
TRBV7-2 | TRBD2 | - | ASSLGLAGGDNEQF
TRBV20-1 | - | - | SARGPGELF
TRBV27 | TRBD1 | - | ASSPWTGNTEAF
TRBV7-3 | - | - | ASSLGTHDGEQY
TRBV6-6 | - | - | ATREPQGVLNQPQH
TRBV4-2 | TRBD2 | - | ASSQDGAGGLTDTQY
TRBV7-3 | TRBD1 | - | ASSLGFRQGPLTDTQY
TRBV20-1 | - | - | SASLAGPRAYEQY
TRBV5-1 | TRBD1 | - | ASSSGQGNYEQY
TRBV5-1 | - | - | ASSLGQMRTDTQY
TRBV2 | - | - | ASSEDVSYNSPLH
TRBV6-1 | - | - | ASSEITLTNEQF
TRBV7-2 | - | - | ASSLGGAGNNEQF
TRBV7-3 | TRBD2 | - | ASSSGTNYVETQY